The present entry profiles one T cell receptor beta chain with its context. These data come from a study of T cell changes during pregnancy in multiple sclerosis. Using immunoSEQ multiplex PCR, the repertoire was profiled, and TCRdb retains in-frame clones only, with some absent. Of about 42,000 clones detected, 80% to 95% appear once; the ten largest clones hold about 0.5%. The V gene end was trimmed by 0 bases and the J gene end by 6 bases; junction bases not matched to a gene: 4. This CDR3 region has 15 residues. Germline CDR1 and CDR2: MNHNS and SASEGT. The TCR originated in a female donor in good health, enrolled as a control in a pregnancy study. The sequenced sample was CD4+ T cells from peripheral blood mononuclear cells, obtained in the second trimester of pregnancy. The chain carries TRBV6-1 and TRBJ2-1; 8 bases are a match to TRBD2. CDR3 nucleotides: TGTGCCAGCAGTGAAGCGTGGACTAGCATCAATGAGCAGTTCTTC. Protein product: CASSEAWTSINEQFF.